This TCR gamma chain was retrieved from a study of gamma-delta T cells after stem cell transplantation. This clone has just a few counts. Germline is not matched at one junction end, which may reflect a read error. The CDR3 length is 15 residues. CDR1 is GITISATS and CDR2 is ISYDGTV in the germline V gene (reference sequence). TCRdb re-processed the RT-PCR reads using CATT. The table shows over 2,000 gamma-chain clones, with approximately 6.6% occurring only once. V is TRGV9 and J is TRGJ1 or TRGJ2. This clonotype originated in a human donor. It is not recorded whose cells these are; they may come from a transplant donor. Sequenced input: gamma-delta T cells. The CDR3: CALWALFHSHYNKLF. Here the CDR3 DNA reads TGTGCCTTGTGGGCTTTGTTCCATTCGCATTATAATAAACTCTTT.